This entry lists 18 T cell receptor beta chains sequenced from one sample in a study of response to subunit inactivated influenza vaccine. Via MiXCR, TCRdb re-called the RT-PCR reads, giving one row per CDR3 protein. Counted here are around 760,000 distinct CDR3 sequences, 11% to 15% occurring once; the ten biggest clones make up 5.5% to 7%. The sample was PBMCs from blood, taken 14 to 15 days before vaccination. These receptors came from a man aged 45-65 years who received an inactivated influenza vaccine.

In its sample, this clonotype was seen many times. The chain carries TRBV11-2 and TRBJ2-1; weak D call: TRBD2 (5 bases). The CDR3 runs to 19 residues. The V gene lost 5 bases and the J gene lost 1 base, with 24 bases spanning the gap. Germline CDR1 reads SGHAT; CDR2 reads FQNNGV. CDR3 DNA sequence: TGTGCCAGCAGCCCCCTTGGGGAGAGGAATCTAGGGTCCTACAATGAGCAGTTCTTC. It codes for CASSPLGERNLGSYNEQFF.

V gene TRBV5-1 combines with J gene TRBJ2-7; 11 bases map to TRBD2. The germline V gene has CDR1 SGHRS and CDR2 YFSETQ. The CDR3 is made up of 16 amino acids. Trimming removed 0 bases from V and 3 bases from J; junction bases left unmatched: 5. The CDR3 reads CASSLAASGGNYEQYF. DNA for the CDR3: TGCGCCAGCAGCTTGGCAGCTAGCGGGGGGAACTACGAGCAGTACTTC.

This clonotype was seen a handful of times. V gene TRBV20-1 combines with J gene TRBJ2-2; the match to TRBD2 covers 7 bases. Per germline, CDR1 DFQATT and CDR2 SNEGSKA (reference sequence). The J segment lost 6 bases and the V segment lost 1 base, leaving 5 bases of the junction unmatched. The CDR3 loop spans 14 amino acids. The CDR3 coding sequence is TGCAGTGCTAGAGTTGAGGGAGGGCCCGGGGAGCTGTTTTTT. It is translated as CSARVEGGPGELFF.

The DNA for the CDR3 is TGCAGTGCTGGAGGCGGGGCACTTTACGAGCAGTACTTC. Translating gives CSAGGGALYEQYF. The chain combines TRBV20-1 with TRBJ2-7, with D maybe TRBD2 (6 bases). Between the trimmed V and J ends, which lost 5 bases and 4 bases, there was a span of 15 bases. The CDR3 is 13 residues long. Germline V CDR1 and CDR2: DFQATT, SNEGSKA (reference sequence).

This clonotype has a handful of counts. The genes are TRBV24-1 and TRBJ2-3; the match to TRBD2 covers 8 bases. The junction had 10 bases not matched to a gene; V was cut back by 9 bases and J by 0 bases. The CDR3 totals 16 residues. Germline-derived CDR1 and CDR2 are KGHDR and SFDVKD. CDR3 sequence (DNA): TGTGCCACCGGGGCAAAGCGGGGGTTGAGCACAGATACGCAGTATTTT. Residues: CATGAKRGLSTDTQYF.

The chain has TRBV9 and TRBJ2-7; D uncertain. The ends were cut back, 0 bases at V and 2 bases at J, with 12 bases in the middle. CDR1 is SGDLS, CDR2 YYNGEE, per germline. The CDR3 has 15 amino acids. CDR3 protein: CASSVEGGDTYEQYF. Here the CDR3 DNA reads TGTGCCAGCAGCGTAGAAGGCGGAGATACCTACGAGCAGTACTTC.

The chain carries TRBV4-2 and TRBJ2-2; 10 bases agree with TRBD2. The V gene end was trimmed by 0 bases and the J gene end by 0 bases; junction bases not matched to a gene: 10. The CDR3 sequence is 20 residues long. Germline V gives CDR1 LGHNA, CDR2 YNFKEQ. The CDR3 nucleotides are TGTGCCAGCAGCCAAGATTCGGGGCTAGCGGGGGATCCGAACACCGGGGAGCTGTTTTTT. Translated, it gives CASSQDSGLAGDPNTGELFF.

Comment on this clonotype: An end of the junction does not agree with germline; a read error may underlie this. The chain links TRBV7-2 to TRBJ2-3, with D unresolved. Germline V CDR1 and CDR2: SGHTA, FQGNSA. There are 11 residues in the CDR3. This CDR3 reads CASSAALSVVF. The CDR3 DNA sequence: TGTGCCAGCAGCGCGGCTCTTAGTGTTGTTTTT.

V is TRBV6-5 and J is TRBJ1-2; D remains ambiguous. The germline V and J ends were trimmed by 3 bases and 6 bases, with 23 bases remaining between them. This CDR3 is built from 17 residues. CDR1 and CDR2 from the germline V gene are MNHEY and SVGAGI. The CDR3 DNA reads TGTGCCAGCAGTTATGAATGGGCCATCCCGTCTCCCGATGGCTACACCTTC. Amino acids: CASSYEWAIPSPDGYTF.

This clonotype was seen a handful of times. The rearrangement uses TRBV7-9 and TRBJ2-3, with TRBD1 as a possible D gene (6 bases). CDR1 is SEHNR and CDR2 is FQNEAQ in the germline V gene (reference sequence). Trimming removed 5 bases from V and 5 bases from J, with 8 bases in between. The CDR3 length is 12 residues. The CDR3 here is CASSKQGDTQYF. CDR3 nucleotide sequence: TGTGCCAGCAGCAAACAGGGAGATACGCAGTATTTT.

This clonotype showed up just a few times. V and J are TRBV20-1 and TRBJ2-7, with TRBD2 matching over 7 bases. V lost 2 bases, J lost 3 bases, and 10 bases stayed unmatched. CDR1 DFQATT and CDR2 SNEGSKA come from the germline V gene (reference sequence). The CDR3 length is 15 residues. The CDR3 DNA reads TGCAGTGCTAGATGGTCCGGCGGGAGCTACTACGAGCAGTACTTC. Translating it yields CSARWSGGSYYEQYF.

CDR3 sequence reads: CASSPLGARETQYF. The CDR3 DNA reads TGTGCCAGCAGTCCACTAGGCGCCCGGGAGACCCAGTACTTC. V and J are TRBV27 and TRBJ2-5, with a possible D match to TRBD2 (5 bases). CDR1 is MNHEY, CDR2 SMNVEV, per germline (reference sequence). The ends were cut back, 5 bases at V and 5 bases at J, with 15 bases in the middle. The CDR3 sequence is 14 residues long.

This clonotype was picked up a small number of times. This chain connects TRBV7-9 to TRBJ2-3; 8 bases match TRBD1. With 2 bases clipped from V and 6 bases from J, the junction kept 10 bases outside the gene matches. The CDR3 sequence is 16 residues long. CDR1 is SEHNR and CDR2 is FQNEAQ in the germline V gene (reference sequence). This CDR3 reads CASSLTPDRVTDTQYF. CDR3 DNA sequence: TGTGCCAGCAGCTTAACCCCGGACAGGGTCACCGATACGCAGTATTTT.

This clonotype occurred a few times. The V and J genes are TRBV12-3 or TRBV12-4 and TRBJ1-4; D call uncertain. Trimming took 4 bases from V and 4 from J, leaving 13 bases between them. The CDR3 consists of 15 residues. The CDR3 DNA reads as TGTGCCAGCAGTTCCTATAGCACCTTTAATGAAAAACTGTTTTTT. This encodes CASSSYSTFNEKLFF.

V usage is TRBV9 and J usage is TRBJ2-7; D is unresolved. Germline CDR1 is SGDLS and CDR2 is YYNGEE. Between the trimmed V and J ends, which lost 0 bases and 0 bases, there was a span of 10 bases. The CDR3 length is 15 residues. The DNA of the CDR3 is TGTGCCAGCAGCGTAGGTCAGGCTAGCTCCTACGAGCAGTACTTC. Translating it yields CASSVGQASSYEQYF.

The chain recombines TRBV10-1 with TRBJ2-5; a weak D match, TRBD2 (5 bases). CDR1 and CDR2 (germline): WNHNN, SYGVQD (reference sequence). This CDR3 is 13 amino acids long. The germline V and J ends were trimmed by 2 bases and 5 bases, with 9 bases remaining between them. CDR3 region: CASSEEGGETQYF. The CDR3, as DNA: TGCGCCAGCAGTGAGGAGGGCGGCGAGACCCAGTACTTC.

This clonotype was found a few times. The chain employs TRBV29-1 and TRBJ1-1; 8 bases are shared with TRBD1. Germline assignment: CDR1 SQVTM and CDR2 ANQGSEA. After removal of 6 bases from V and 1 base from J, the junction contained 4 bases not matched to a gene. The CDR3 is 13 amino acids. CDR3 loop: CSVAGQENTEAFF. For the CDR3, the DNA is TGCAGCGTAGCGGGACAGGAGAACACTGAAGCTTTCTTT.

The chain joins TRBV20-1 to TRBJ2-6, with D tentatively TRBD1 (5 bases). The CDR3 consists of 14 residues. Trimming took off 3 bases at V and 1 base at J, with 7 bases between the two ends. CDR1 is DFQATT, CDR2 SNEGSKA, per germline (reference sequence). The CDR3 region has the DNA TGCAGTGCTAGTGCAGGGTCTGGGGCCAACGTCCTGACTTTC. Translated: CSASAGSGANVLTF.